This entry concerns a single TCR delta chain. A far larger clone is off by one base, so a read error is likely. The sample belongs to a study of gamma-delta T cells after stem cell transplantation. TCRdb reanalysed the RT-PCR reads via CATT. The table lists over 950 delta-chain clones, approximately 2.9% of them singletons. V gave up 3 bases and J gave up 3 bases; unmatched junction bases: 6. Per germline, CDR1 GEAIGNYY and CDR2 EKD. There are 15 residues in the CDR3. This clonotype originated in a human donor. It is not recorded whose cells these are; they may come from a transplant donor. The chain links TRDV2 to TRDJ1; 10 bases align to TRDD3. The sequenced material came from gamma-delta T cells. The CDR3 region is CACDAVGGYADKLIF. Written as DNA, the CDR3 is TGTGCCTGTGACGCCGTAGGGGGATACGCCGATAAACTCATCTTT.